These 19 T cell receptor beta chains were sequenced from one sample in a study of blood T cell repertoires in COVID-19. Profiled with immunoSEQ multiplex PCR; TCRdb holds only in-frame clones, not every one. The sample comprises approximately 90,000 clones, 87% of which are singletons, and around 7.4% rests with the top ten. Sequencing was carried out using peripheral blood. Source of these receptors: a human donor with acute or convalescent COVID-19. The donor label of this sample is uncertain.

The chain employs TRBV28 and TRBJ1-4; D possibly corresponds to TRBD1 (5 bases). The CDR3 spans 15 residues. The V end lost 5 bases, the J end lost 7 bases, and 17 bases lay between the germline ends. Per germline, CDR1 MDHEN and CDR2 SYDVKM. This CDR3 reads CASSTRGGLSEKLFF. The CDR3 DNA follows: TGTGCCAGCAGTACGCGGGGGGGACTAAGTGAAAAACTGTTTTTT.

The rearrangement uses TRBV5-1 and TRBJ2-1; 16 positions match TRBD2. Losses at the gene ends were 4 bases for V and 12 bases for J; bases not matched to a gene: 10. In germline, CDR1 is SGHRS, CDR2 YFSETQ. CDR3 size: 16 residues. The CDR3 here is CASSNHRGLAGGGQFF. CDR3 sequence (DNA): TGCGCCAGCAGCAACCACAGGGGACTAGCGGGAGGGGGGCAGTTCTTC.

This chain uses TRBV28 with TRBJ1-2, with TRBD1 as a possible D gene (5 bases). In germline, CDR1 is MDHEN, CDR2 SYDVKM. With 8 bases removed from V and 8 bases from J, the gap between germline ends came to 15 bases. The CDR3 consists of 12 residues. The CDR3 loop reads CASLDTLGGYTF. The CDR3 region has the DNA TGTGCCAGCCTGGACACCTTAGGGGGCTACACCTTC.

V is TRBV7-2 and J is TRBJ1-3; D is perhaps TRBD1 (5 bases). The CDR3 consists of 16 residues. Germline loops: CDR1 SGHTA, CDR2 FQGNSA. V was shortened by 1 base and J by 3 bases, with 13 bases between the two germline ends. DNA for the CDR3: TGTGCCAGCAGCTTAGTAAGGGGAGGAGGTGGAAACACCATATATTTT. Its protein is CASSLVRGGGGNTIYF.

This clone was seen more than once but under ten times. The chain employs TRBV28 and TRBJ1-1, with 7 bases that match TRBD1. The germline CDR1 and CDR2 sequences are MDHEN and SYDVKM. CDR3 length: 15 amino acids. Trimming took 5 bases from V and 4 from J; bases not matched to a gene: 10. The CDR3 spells CASSTWDRRGTEAFF. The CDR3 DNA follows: TGTGCCAGCAGTACTTGGGACAGAAGGGGCACTGAAGCTTTCTTT.

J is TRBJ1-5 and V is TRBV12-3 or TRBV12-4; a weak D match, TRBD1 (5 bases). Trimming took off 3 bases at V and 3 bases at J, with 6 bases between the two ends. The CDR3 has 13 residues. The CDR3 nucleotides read TGTGCCAGCAGTTTTGGGGCCAATCAGCCCCAGCATTTT. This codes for CASSFGANQPQHF.

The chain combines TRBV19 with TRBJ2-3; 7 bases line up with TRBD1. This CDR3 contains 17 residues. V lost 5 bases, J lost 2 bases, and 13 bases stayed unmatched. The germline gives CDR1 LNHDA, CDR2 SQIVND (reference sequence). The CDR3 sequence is CASSPTGFRAHTDTQYF. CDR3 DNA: TGTGCCAGTAGTCCGACAGGGTTTCGGGCACACACAGATACGCAGTATTTT.

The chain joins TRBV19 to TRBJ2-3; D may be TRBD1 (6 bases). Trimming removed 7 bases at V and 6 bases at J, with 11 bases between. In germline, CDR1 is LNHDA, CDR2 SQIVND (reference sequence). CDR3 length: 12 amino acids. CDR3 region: CASTSRGDTQYF. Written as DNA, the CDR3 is TGTGCCAGTACCTCTAGGGGGGATACGCAGTATTTT.

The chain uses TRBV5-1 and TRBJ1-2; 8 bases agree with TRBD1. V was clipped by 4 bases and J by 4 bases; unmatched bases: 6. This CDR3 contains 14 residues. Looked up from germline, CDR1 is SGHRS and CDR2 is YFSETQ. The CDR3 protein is CASSPDREGYGYTF. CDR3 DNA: TGCGCCAGCAGCCCGGACAGGGAGGGCTATGGCTACACCTTC.

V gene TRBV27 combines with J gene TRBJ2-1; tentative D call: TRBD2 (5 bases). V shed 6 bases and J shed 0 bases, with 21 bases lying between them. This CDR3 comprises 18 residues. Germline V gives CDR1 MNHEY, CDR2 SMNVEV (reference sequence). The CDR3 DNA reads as TGTGCCAGCAGAGGACCCCGGGGAGCTGTTATCTCCTACAATGAGCAGTTCTTC. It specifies CASRGPRGAVISYNEQFF.

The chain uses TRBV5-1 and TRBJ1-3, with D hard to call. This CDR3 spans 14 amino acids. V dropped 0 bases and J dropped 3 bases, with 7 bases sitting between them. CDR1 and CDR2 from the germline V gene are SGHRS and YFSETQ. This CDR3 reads CASSLDPIGNTIYF. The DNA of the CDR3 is TGCGCCAGCAGCTTGGATCCCATTGGAAACACCATATATTTT.

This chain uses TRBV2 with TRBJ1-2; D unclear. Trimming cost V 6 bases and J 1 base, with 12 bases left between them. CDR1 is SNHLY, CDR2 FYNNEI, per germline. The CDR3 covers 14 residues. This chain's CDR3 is CASRADTDNYGYTF. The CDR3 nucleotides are TGTGCCAGCAGAGCCGACACCGATAACTATGGCTACACCTTC.

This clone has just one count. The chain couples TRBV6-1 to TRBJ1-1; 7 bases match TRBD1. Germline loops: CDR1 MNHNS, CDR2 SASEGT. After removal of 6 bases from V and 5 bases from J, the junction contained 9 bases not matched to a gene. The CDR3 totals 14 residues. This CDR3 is CASSDRQGRTEAFF. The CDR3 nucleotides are TGTGCCAGCAGCGATAGACAGGGTCGGACTGAAGCTTTCTTT.

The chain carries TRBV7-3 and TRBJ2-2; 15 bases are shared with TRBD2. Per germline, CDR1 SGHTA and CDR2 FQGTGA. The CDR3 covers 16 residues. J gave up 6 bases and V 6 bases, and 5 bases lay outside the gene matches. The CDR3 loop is CASSLGLAGGSGELFF. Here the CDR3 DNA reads TGTGCCAGCAGTCTGGGACTAGCGGGGGGATCCGGGGAGCTGTTTTTT.

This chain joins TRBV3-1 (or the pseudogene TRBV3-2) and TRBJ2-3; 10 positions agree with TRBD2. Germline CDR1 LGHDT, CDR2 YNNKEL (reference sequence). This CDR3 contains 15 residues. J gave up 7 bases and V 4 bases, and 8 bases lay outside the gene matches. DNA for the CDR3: TGTGCCAGCAGCCCTATACTAGCGGGGCGCTATACGCAGTATTTT. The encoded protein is CASSPILAGRYTQYF.

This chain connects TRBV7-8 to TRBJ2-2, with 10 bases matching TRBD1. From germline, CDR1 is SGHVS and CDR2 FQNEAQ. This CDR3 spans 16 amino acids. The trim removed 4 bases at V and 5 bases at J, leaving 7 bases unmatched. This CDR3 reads CASSSGGQGGTGELFF. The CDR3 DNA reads TGTGCCAGCAGCTCCGGTGGACAGGGGGGGACCGGGGAGCTGTTTTTT.

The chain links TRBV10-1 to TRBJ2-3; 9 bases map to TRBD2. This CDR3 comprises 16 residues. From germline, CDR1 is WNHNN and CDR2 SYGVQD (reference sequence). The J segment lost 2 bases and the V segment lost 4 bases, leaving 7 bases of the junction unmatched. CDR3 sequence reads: CASSALAGDSTDTQYF. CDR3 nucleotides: TGCGCCAGCAGTGCCTTAGCGGGGGACTCCACAGATACGCAGTATTTT.

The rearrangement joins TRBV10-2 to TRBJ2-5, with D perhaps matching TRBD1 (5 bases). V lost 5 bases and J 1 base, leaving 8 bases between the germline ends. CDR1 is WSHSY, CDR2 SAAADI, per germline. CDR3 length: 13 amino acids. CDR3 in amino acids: CASSWTTQETQYF. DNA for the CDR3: TGCGCCAGCAGTTGGACAACCCAAGAGACCCAGTACTTC.

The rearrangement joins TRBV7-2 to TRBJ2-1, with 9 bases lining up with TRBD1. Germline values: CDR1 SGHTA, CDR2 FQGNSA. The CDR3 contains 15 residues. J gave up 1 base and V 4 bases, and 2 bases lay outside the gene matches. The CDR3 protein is CASSYDRGSYNEQFF. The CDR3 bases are TGTGCCAGCAGCTACGACAGGGGGTCCTACAATGAGCAGTTCTTC.